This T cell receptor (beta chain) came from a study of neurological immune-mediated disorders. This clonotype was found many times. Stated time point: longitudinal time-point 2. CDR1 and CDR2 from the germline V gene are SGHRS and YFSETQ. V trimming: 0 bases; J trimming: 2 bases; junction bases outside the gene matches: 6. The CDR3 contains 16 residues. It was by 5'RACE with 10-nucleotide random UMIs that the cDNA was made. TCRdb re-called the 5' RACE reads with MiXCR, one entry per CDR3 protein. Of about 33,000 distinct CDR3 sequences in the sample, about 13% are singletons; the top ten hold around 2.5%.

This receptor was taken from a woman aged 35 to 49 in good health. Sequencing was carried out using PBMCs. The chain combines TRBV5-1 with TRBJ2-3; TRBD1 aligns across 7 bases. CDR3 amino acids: CASSLARTGNTDTQYF. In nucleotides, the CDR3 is TGCGCCAGCAGCTTGGCGCGGACAGGAAACACAGATACGCAGTATTTT.